This T cell receptor (beta chain) emerged from a study of radiation and T cells in renal cell carcinoma. Generated by immunoSEQ multiplex PCR, the TCRdb table keeps only in-frame clones and is missing some. The repertoire holds around 77,000 clones, with approximately 82% as singletons. Regarding time point: blood 4 weeks post-SBRT, at nephrectomy. Treatment noted: 15 Gy SBRT to primary tumor, nephrectomy 4 weeks later. V was cut by 6 bases and J by 3 bases, with 9 bases left in between. There are 12 residues in the CDR3. The V gene's germline CDR1 is SQVTM and CDR2 ANQGSEA. This clone has a handful of counts.

Sequenced here: blood, sampled from a patient whose treatment included radiotherapy and nephrectomy. This receptor was taken from a woman aged 55-75 years with renal cell carcinoma. The rearrangement links TRBV29-1 to TRBJ1-5; D remains ambiguous. The CDR3 reads CSVGGNNQPQHF. CDR3 DNA sequence: TGCAGCGTGGGCGGGAACAATCAGCCCCAGCATTTT.